This is a list of T cell receptor beta chains from one sample in a study of cytomegalovirus exposure and HLA in healthy donors. Some clones are missing from TCRdb's copy, which holds only in-frame ones; the method was immunoSEQ multiplex PCR. The repertoire holds more than 150,000 clones, about 88% seen once, with under 3% in the top ten. The sequencing input was PBMCs. The source is a man aged 18 to 35 in good health and CMV-seronegative. The CDR3 runs from the conserved cysteine through the conserved F or W. The D gene is left open where the match is weak. Clone size is not always given. Where it is, it says once, few, many or a class for expanded clones.

>-|TRBV28|-|TRBJ2-7
CASSFVDTTFSYEQYF
TGTGCCAGCAGTTTTGTTGACACCACCTTCTCCTACGAGCAGTACTTC
>few|TRBV10-1|-|TRBJ1-2
CASSESGRNYGYTF
TGCGCCAGCAGTGAGTCGGGCCGAAACTATGGCTACACCTTC
>-|TRBV2|TRBD2|TRBJ2-2
CASSPSPGVAGVPGELFF
TGTGCCAGCAGCCCATCCCCCGGTGTAGCGGGAGTCCCCGGGGAGCTGTTTTTT
>-|TRBV28|TRBD2|TRBJ2-6
CASKIGLAGAGANVLTF
TGTGCCAGCAAAATAGGACTAGCGGGAGCTGGGGCCAACGTCCTGACTTTC
>-|TRBV5-8|TRBD1|TRBJ1-5
CASSRDRAYNQPQHF
TGTGCCAGCAGCAGGGACAGGGCTTACAATCAGCCCCAGCATTTT
>-|TRBV11-2|TRBD2|TRBJ2-3
CASSLGLADTQYF
TGTGCCAGCAGCTTGGGACTAGCAGATACGCAGTATTTT
>-|TRBV7-9|TRBD1|TRBJ2-7
CASSPRTGAYEQYF
TGTGCCAGCAGCCCCCGGACAGGGGCCTACGAGCAGTACTTC
>few|TRBV6-5|TRBD2|TRBJ2-7
CASSSSGTSGSYEQYF
TGTGCCAGCAGTTCATCCGGGACTAGCGGCTCCTACGAGCAGTACTTC
>-|TRBV6-5|-|TRBJ1-4
CASSYSGNRVNEKLFF
TGTGCCAGCAGTTATTCTGGGAACAGGGTTAATGAAAAACTGTTTTTT
>-|TRBV4-1|TRBD1|TRBJ2-7
CASSRGQGALHEQYF
TGCGCCAGCAGCCGCGGACAGGGGGCTCTACACGAGCAGTACTTC
>-|TRBV4-1|-|TRBJ1-1
CASSQDPVQAFF
TGCGCCAGCAGCCAAGATCCCGTTCAGGCTTTCTTT
>-|TRBV27|TRBD1|TRBJ2-2
CASIEGPGTGSYTGELFF
TGTGCCAGCATCGAAGGTCCGGGGACAGGGTCATACACCGGGGAGCTGTTTTTT
>-|TRBV2|TRBD2|TRBJ2-5
CASSLRTSGFQETQYF
TGTGCCAGCAGTCTTCGGACTAGCGGGTTCCAAGAGACCCAGTACTTC
>-|TRBV5-4|TRBD2|TRBJ2-5
CASSSSGTSGGKETQYF
TGTGCCAGCAGCAGCTCCGGGACTAGCGGGGGAAAAGAGACCCAGTACTTC
>few|TRBV19|TRBD1|TRBJ2-2
CASSILGQGGTGELFF
TGTGCCAGTAGTATTCTCGGACAGGGTGGCACCGGGGAGCTGTTTTTT
>-|TRBV5-6|-|TRBJ1-4
CASSLAVGKGATNEKLFF
TGTGCCAGCAGCTTGGCGGTAGGGAAGGGGGCAACTAATGAAAAACTGTTTTTT
>-|TRBV6-5|-|TRBJ2-7
CASRGVLTATYEQYF
TGTGCCAGCCGAGGTGTCCTCACTGCAACCTACGAGCAGTACTTC
>-|TRBV18|-|TRBJ2-6
CASSLFNRVAGANVLTF
TGTGCCAGCTCACTCTTTAACAGGGTGGCTGGGGCCAACGTCCTGACTTTC
>-|TRBV7-9|-|TRBJ1-1
CASSFPRGAEAFF
TGTGCCAGCAGCTTTCCCCGAGGCGCTGAAGCTTTCTTT
>-|TRBV11-1|-|TRBJ1-2
CASSSPAGDPYGYTF
TGTGCCAGCAGCTCCCCTGCAGGGGACCCCTATGGCTACACCTTC
>-|TRBV6-6|-|TRBJ2-2
CASSYSRRTNTGELFF
TGTGCCAGCAGTTACTCGAGAAGAACGAACACCGGGGAGCTGTTTTTT
>-|TRBV28|-|TRBJ1-2
CASSGQYGYTF
TGTGCCAGCAGCGGACAGTATGGCTACACCTTC
>-|TRBV20-1|-|TRBJ1-5
CSASGNQPQHF
TGCAGTGCTAGCGGCAATCAGCCCCAGCATTTT
>few|TRBV19|TRBD1|TRBJ1-5
CASSIGQGSNQPQHF
TGTGCCAGTAGTATCGGACAGGGGAGCAATCAGCCCCAGCATTTT
>-|TRBV27|TRBD1|TRBJ1-5
CASSPTGQGARSNQPQHF
TGTGCCAGCAGCCCTACTGGACAGGGGGCTCGGAGCAATCAGCCCCAGCATTTT
>-|TRBV6-5|TRBD2|TRBJ2-3
CASSLGEGGTDTQYF
TGTGCCAGCAGTCTCGGGGAGGGAGGCACAGATACGCAGTATTTT
>-|TRBV6-5|TRBD2|TRBJ2-2
CASSYGLAVSRGAVF
TGTGCCAGCAGTTACGGACTAGCGGTGTCCCGGGGAGCTGTTTTT
>-|TRBV11-2|-|TRBJ1-4
CASSPGTGYRKLFF
TGTGCCAGCAGCCCAGGAACAGGGTATCGGAAACTGTTTTTT
>-|TRBV5-4|-|TRBJ1-1
CASRFGGNTEAFF
TGTGCCAGCAGGTTTGGAGGGAACACTGAAGCTTTCTTT
>-|TRBV25-1|TRBD1|TRBJ1-1
CASSPDRGVSTEAFF
TGTGCCAGCAGTCCGGACAGGGGGGTCTCCACTGAAGCTTTCTTT
>few|TRBV5-5|-|TRBJ1-2
CASTGNDYGYTF
TGTGCCAGTACAGGGAATGACTATGGCTACACCTTC
>-|TRBV7-2|TRBD1|TRBJ2-1
CASSRGTGVYNEQFF
TGTGCCAGCAGCCGAGGGACAGGGGTATACAATGAGCAGTTCTTC
>-|TRBV19|-|TRBJ1-3
CASNKLSSGNTIYF
TGTGCCAGTAACAAGTTAAGCTCTGGAAACACCATATATTTT
>-|TRBV7-9|-|TRBJ1-2
CASSSIGGRNYGYTF
TGTGCCAGCAGCTCTATCGGGGGGCGCAACTATGGCTACACCTTC
>few|TRBV15|TRBD1|TRBJ2-1
CATIADARDRGSDEQFF
TGTGCCACCATAGCGGATGCAAGGGACAGGGGTTCCGATGAGCAGTTCTTC
>-|TRBV5-1|TRBD1|TRBJ1-1
CASSPKTGVEAFF
TGCGCCAGCAGCCCCAAGACAGGGGTTGAAGCTTTCTTT
>-|TRBV6-5|-|TRBJ1-1
CASSLGNYNTEAFF
TGTGCCAGCAGTCTCGGGAACTATAACACTGAAGCTTTCTTT
>-|TRBV28|TRBD1|TRBJ2-7
CASSGDRGAYEQYF
TGTGCCAGCAGCGGGGACAGGGGCGCTTACGAGCAGTACTTC
>-|TRBV5-4|-|TRBJ2-3
CASRWWGGSTDTQYF
TGTGCCAGCCGCTGGTGGGGCGGAAGCACAGATACGCAGTATTTT
>-|TRBV4-3|-|TRBJ2-1
CASSQGPQGTNLKTPYNEQFF
TGCGCCAGCAGCCAAGGACCCCAGGGGACCAACCTCAAAACCCCCTACAATGAGCAGTTCTTC
>-|TRBV11-2|TRBD1|TRBJ1-3
CASSSTGSGNTIYF
TGTGCCAGCAGCTCGACAGGGTCTGGAAACACCATATATTTT
>-|TRBV7-6|TRBD2|TRBJ2-5
CASSAYPGLASETQYF
TGTGCCAGCAGCGCCTATCCGGGACTAGCGTCGGAGACCCAGTACTTC